The 10 T cell receptor beta chains listed next were all sequenced from one sample in a study of blood T cells in healthy people across ages. The authors ran a second PCR of about 7 to 11 cycles using a sample-barcoded 5' primer and a J-beta primer mix. Each CDR3 protein is one row after TCRdb ran MiXCR on the 5' RACE reads. The sample has approximately 730,000 distinct CDR3 sequences, 53% seen once. Sequencing input: blood. The receptors stem from an elderly man in good health.

For this clonotype: The germline gene is not matched at one end of the junction; a read error may be the cause. V is TRBV2 and J is TRBJ2-7, with D unclear. Germline values: CDR1 SNHLY, CDR2 FYNNEI. This CDR3 has 15 amino acids. DNA of the CDR3: TGTACCAGCAGTGAAGCTGCAACAGCTGTTGGCGAGCAGTACTTC. Translating gives CTSSEAATAVGEQYF.

This clonotype was observed a few times. The chain combines TRBV6-5 with TRBJ1-1; TRBD1 matches at 10 bases. In germline, CDR1 is MNHEY, CDR2 SVGAGI. Trimming cost V 6 bases and J 1 base; bases outside gene matches: 2. The CDR3 length is 14 residues. Here the CDR3 DNA reads TGTGCCAGCAGGGGACAGGGGCGGAACACTGAAGCTTTCTTT. It translates to CASRGQGRNTEAFF.

In this sample, this clonotype turned up a few times. The chain recombines TRBV9 with TRBJ2-5; perhaps TRBD1 as D (7 bases). CDR1 is SGDLS, CDR2 YYNGEE, per germline. CDR3 length: 16 residues. Trimming removed 3 bases at V and 1 base at J, with 16 bases between. CDR3 sequence reads: CASSAGGSGTQETQYF. CDR3 DNA sequence: TGTGCCAGCAGCGCAGGGGGGTCAGGAACCCAAGAGACCCAGTACTTC. Supplemented by reference TRBV9 and TRBJ2-5, the full variable domain reads DSGVTQTPKHLITATGQRVTLRCSPRSGDLSVYWYQQSLDQGLQFLIQYYNGEERAKGNILERFSAQQFPDLHSELNLSSLELGDSALYFCASSAGGSGTQETQYFGPGTRLLVL.

V is TRBV20-1 and J is TRBJ2-1, with TRBD2 as a possible D gene (6 bases). Germline V CDR1 and CDR2: DFQATT, SNEGSKA (reference sequence). The V end was cut by 5 bases, the J end by 8 bases, with 19 bases between. There are 14 residues in the CDR3. The CDR3 nucleotides are TGCAGTGCTGAAACCGGGAGTCGAGGCTATGAGCAGTTCTTC. Translating it yields CSAETGSRGYEQFF.

As for this clonotype: At one boundary the junction diverges from the germline segment, which might be a read error. The chain uses TRBV11-3 and TRBJ2-5; 8 bases are a match to TRBD1. The CDR3 is 15 amino acids. The germline CDR1 and CDR2 sequences are SGHNT and YENEEA. The CDR3 bases are TGTGCCAGCAGCTTAACTGGGACAGGTCAAGAGACCCGGTACTTC. It codes for CASSLTGTGQETRYF.

The chain recombines TRBV12-3 or TRBV12-4 with TRBJ1-2; D gene ambiguous. The V end lost 7 bases, the J end lost 7 bases, and 13 bases lay between the germline ends. The CDR3 spans 12 residues. The CDR3 loop reads CASTLDRGGYTF. The CDR3 DNA reads as TGTGCCAGCACCCTGGACCGGGGTGGCTACACCTTC.

This clonotype was counted between two and nine times. The chain employs TRBV6-2 or TRBV6-3 and TRBJ2-6, with 8 positions matching TRBD2. The CDR3 consists of 16 residues. CDR1 and CDR2 from the germline V gene are MNHEY and SVGEGT. V dropped 0 bases and J dropped 14; count of bases not matched to a gene: 12. The CDR3 DNA is TGTGCCAGCAGTTACTCTCAGCGGACTAGCTCCCACCTCCTGACTTTC. Protein: CASSYSQRTSSHLLTF.

V gene TRBV29-1 combines with J gene TRBJ2-1; a possible D gene is TRBD2 (5 bases). CDR1 is SQVTM and CDR2 is ANQGSEA in the germline V gene. V shed 8 bases and J shed 3 bases, with 11 bases lying between them. The CDR3 sequence is 12 residues long. The CDR3 DNA follows: TGCAGCTCTTCGGGAAACTACAATGAGCAGTTCTTC. This gives the protein CSSSGNYNEQFF.

This sequence joins TRBV12-3 or TRBV12-4 and TRBJ2-4; D possibly corresponds to TRBD2 (6 bases). The germline V and J ends were trimmed by 5 bases and 13 bases, with 21 bases remaining between them. The CDR3 runs to 14 residues. The CDR3 protein is CASSVGGDFDGQYF. For the CDR3, the DNA is TGTGCCAGCAGTGTAGGAGGGGATTTCGACGGGCAGTACTTC.

The chain uses TRBV7-3 and TRBJ2-7, with 7 nucleotides matching TRBD2. The J segment lost 7 bases and the V segment lost 5 bases, leaving 5 bases of the junction unmatched. The germline V gene has CDR1 SGHTA and CDR2 FQGTGA. The CDR3 is 12 residues long. In DNA form, the CDR3 reads TGTGCCAGCAGCGGACTAGACAATGAGCAGTACTTC. Translation: CASSGLDNEQYF.